A single sample gave rise to the 20 T cell receptor beta chains below, sequenced in a study of T cell responses to AZD1222 COVID-19 vaccine. The table came from immunoSEQ multiplex PCR; TCRdb's copy has only in-frame clones and leaves some out. The sample lists more than 80,000 clones, 70% to 90% occurring once. This specimen was peripheral blood, taken 28 days after the second AZD1222 dose. The source is an adult who received the AZD1222 COVID-19 vaccine.

The CDR3 region has the DNA TGTGCCAGCAGTTACTTCCCCAACTTGGGGAATAGCAATCAGCCCCAGCATTTT. It codes for CASSYFPNLGNSNQPQHF. V and J are TRBV6-2 or TRBV6-3 and TRBJ1-5; D call uncertain. CDR1 is MNHEY and CDR2 is SVGEGT in the germline V gene. The CDR3 consists of 18 residues. V shed 1 base and J shed 0 bases, with 16 bases lying between them.

This chain uses TRBV4-1 with TRBJ1-2; D is perhaps TRBD1 (5 bases). The CDR3 contains 16 residues. CDR1 and CDR2 (germline): MGHRA, YSYEKL. V was cut by 0 bases and J by 6 bases, with 17 bases left in between. This CDR3 is CASSQDAAGQFDGYTF. CDR3 nucleotide sequence: TGCGCCAGCAGCCAAGATGCAGCAGGGCAGTTCGATGGCTACACCTTC.

This sequence joins TRBV2 and TRBJ2-5, with no clear D. The V and J ends lost 2 bases and 5 bases respectively, with 3 bases between them. The CDR3 totals 11 residues. Per the germline V gene, CDR1 is SNHLY and CDR2 is FYNNEI. CDR3 region: CASSEFETQYF. The CDR3 nucleotides are TGTGCCAGCAGTGAATTTGAGACCCAGTACTTC.

J is TRBJ1-6 and V is TRBV6-1, with D perhaps TRBD1 (5 bases). Germline CDR1 MNHNS, CDR2 SASEGT. The CDR3 covers 17 residues. Deletions cut 4 bases from V and 1 base from J, with 14 bases between. The CDR3 DNA sequence: TGTGCCAGCAGTGGACCTCAGGGTTTTTCCTATAATTCACCCCTCCACTTT. This gives the protein CASSGPQGFSYNSPLHF.

This chain links TRBV18 with TRBJ1-1, with 10 bases identical to TRBD1. V lost 4 bases, J lost 1 base, and 9 bases stayed unmatched. Germline loops: CDR1 KGHSH, CDR2 LQKENI. This CDR3 spans 17 amino acids. The CDR3: CASSRPGTGAWNTEAFF. The CDR3 DNA sequence: TGTGCCAGCTCACGTCCCGGGACAGGGGCGTGGAACACTGAAGCTTTCTTT.

CDR3 sequence reads: CASSPGDGGQYF. Written as DNA, the CDR3 is TGTGCCAGCAGCCCCGGCGACGGGGGGCAGTATTTT. The chain combines TRBV7-2 with TRBJ2-3; D is possibly TRBD2 (6 bases). The germline gives CDR1 SGHTA, CDR2 FQGNSA. The CDR3 totals 12 residues. V lost 5 bases, J lost 11 bases, and 14 bases lay in between.

The chain couples TRBV10-2 to TRBJ2-1; D gene unclear. From germline, CDR1 is WSHSY and CDR2 SAAADI. The CDR3 is 12 amino acids. Trimming took 8 bases from V and 4 from J, leaving 9 bases between them. CDR3 sequence: CASWKGYNEQFF. DNA for the CDR3: TGCGCCAGCTGGAAGGGTTACAATGAGCAGTTCTTC.

This chain joins TRBV3-1 (or the pseudogene TRBV3-2) and TRBJ1-4, with D possibly being TRBD1 (5 bases). Germline V gene lookup returns CDR1 LGHDT and CDR2 YNNKEL (reference sequence). This CDR3 is 14 amino acids long. Trimming removed 1 base from V and 8 bases from J, with 11 bases in between. The CDR3 sequence is CASSQAGADEKLFF. In nucleotides, the CDR3 is TGTGCCAGCAGCCAAGCCGGGGCAGACGAAAAACTGTTTTTT.

J is TRBJ2-1 and V is TRBV6-5; 9 bases agree with TRBD2. The germline V gene encodes CDR1 MNHEY and CDR2 SVGAGI. The J segment lost 4 bases and the V segment lost 7 bases, leaving 5 bases of the junction unmatched. This CDR3 spans 14 amino acids. In nucleotides, the CDR3 is TGTGCCAGCACGCCTAGCGGGATTTACAATGAGCAGTTCTTC. Amino acids: CASTPSGIYNEQFF.

The rearrangement joins TRBV29-1 to TRBJ2-3, with TRBD2 identical over 9 bases. The junction had 4 bases not matched to a gene; V was cut back by 1 base and J by 5 bases. The CDR3 runs to 14 residues. In germline, CDR1 is SQVTM, CDR2 ANQGSEA. CDR3 bases: TGCAGCGTTGAAGCTGGCGGGGGGGTAGATACGCAGTATTTT. This codes for CSVEAGGGVDTQYF.

The gene calls are TRBV19 and TRBJ1-5; D unclear. Trimming cost V 7 bases and J 2 bases, with 15 bases left between them. The germline gives CDR1 LNHDA, CDR2 SQIVND (reference sequence). This CDR3 is 15 amino acids long. The CDR3 protein is CASTSEGVGNQPQHF. The DNA of the CDR3 is TGTGCCAGTACCTCAGAGGGTGTTGGCAATCAGCCCCAGCATTTT.

The V gene is TRBV11-3, the J gene TRBJ1-2; no clear D gene. The V gene's germline CDR1 is SGHNT and CDR2 YENEEA. The CDR3 length is 12 residues. Trimming removed 5 bases at V and 3 bases at J, with 7 bases between. The CDR3 nucleotides are TGTGCCAGCAGCCTCGTAGACTATGGCTACACCTTC. Protein: CASSLVDYGYTF. Supplemented by reference TRBV11-3 and TRBJ1-2, the full variable domain reads EAGVVQSPRYKIIEKKQPVAFWCNPISGHNTLYWYLQNLGQGPELLIRYENEEAVDDSQLPKDRFSAERLKGVDSTLKIQPAELGDSAVYLCASSLVDYGYTFGSGTRLTVV.

The gene calls are TRBV28 and TRBJ2-1; the D gene is possibly TRBD2 (6 bases). Trimming pared 2 bases from V and 3 bases from J, leaving 14 bases between. Germline V lookup: CDR1 MDHEN, CDR2 SYDVKM. The CDR3 covers 16 residues. The CDR3 DNA follows: TGTGCCAGCAGTTTAGGCGGGACTCGTAACTACAATGAGCAGTTCTTC. It codes for CASSLGGTRNYNEQFF.

The rearrangement uses TRBV14 and TRBJ1-4; D is possibly TRBD1 (6 bases). V lost 2 bases and J lost 7, with 14 bases in between. The CDR3 covers 15 residues. The germline CDR1 and CDR2 sequences are SGHDN and FVKESK. The CDR3 is CASSQSSRGVEKLFF. As DNA, the CDR3 is TGTGCCAGCAGCCAATCGTCCAGGGGTGTTGAAAAACTGTTTTTT. Full variable domain (rest looked up from reference TRBV14 and TRBJ1-4): EAGVTQFPSHSVIEKGQTVTLRCDPISGHDNLYWYRRVMGKEIKFLLHFVKESKQDESGMPNNRFLAERTGGTYSTLKVQPAELEDSGVYFCASSQSSRGVEKLFFGSGTQLSVL.

The chain combines TRBV18 with TRBJ1-3, with 10 bases that match TRBD1. V lost 3 bases to trimming and J lost 0 bases; unmatched junction nucleotides: 11. This CDR3 is built from 19 residues. Germline-derived CDR1 and CDR2 are KGHSH and LQKENI. The CDR3 reads CASSPGTGALPSSGNTIYF. The CDR3 DNA reads as TGTGCCAGCTCACCGGGGACAGGGGCTCTTCCTTCCTCTGGAAACACCATATATTTT.

The chain uses TRBV19 and TRBJ1-5; 12 nucleotides align to TRBD1. With 6 bases clipped from V and 1 base from J, the junction kept 7 bases outside the gene matches. Per the germline V gene, CDR1 is LNHDA and CDR2 is SQIVND (reference sequence). This CDR3 is built from 17 residues. The CDR3 sequence is CASSPGTGGASNQPQHF. CDR3 coding DNA: TGTGCCAGTAGCCCCGGGACAGGGGGCGCGAGCAATCAGCCCCAGCATTTT. The full variable domain, completed using reference TRBV19 and TRBJ1-5, is DGGITQSPKYLFRKEGQNVTLSCEQNLNHDAMYWYRQDPGQGLRLIYYSQIVNDFQKGDIAEGYSVSREKKESFPLTVTSAQKNPTAFYLCASSPGTGGASNQPQHFGDGTRLSIL.

Notes on this clone: Mismatch with germline at one junction end may stem from a read error. This chain links TRBV19 with TRBJ2-7; 12 bases line up with TRBD1. The CDR3 extends over 15 amino acids. Germline CDR1 reads LNHDA; CDR2 reads SQIVND (reference sequence). CDR3 region: CASSLPGQGANERYF. CDR3 nucleotides: TGTGCCAGTAGTTTGCCGGGACAGGGGGCCAACGAGCGGTACTTC.

The CDR3 here is CASSRTEISNTGELFF. CDR3 in DNA: TGTGCCAGCAGCAGGACCGAGATCTCAAACACCGGGGAGCTGTTTTTT. The V gene is TRBV2, the J gene TRBJ2-2, with no clear D. The CDR3 spans 16 residues. Germline values: CDR1 SNHLY, CDR2 FYNNEI. The V end was cut by 6 bases, the J end by 2 bases, with 16 bases between.

The chain is built from TRBV6-2 or TRBV6-3 and TRBJ1-2, with 9 bases that match TRBD1. J lost 2 bases, V lost 6 bases, and 4 bases had no gene match. The CDR3 totals 14 residues. Germline loops: CDR1 MNHEY, CDR2 SVGEGT. The CDR3 DNA sequence: TGTGCCAGCAGCGGGGACAGGGCCAACTATGGCTACACCTTC. This codes for CASSGDRANYGYTF.

The chain joins TRBV11-2 to TRBJ2-3; 13 bases are shared with TRBD2. With V trimmed by 4 bases and J by 1 base, 2 bases remained unmatched. The V gene's germline CDR1 is SGHAT and CDR2 FQNNGV. The CDR3 has 16 amino acids. The CDR3 loop is CASSYGLAGGTDTQYF. The CDR3 region has the DNA TGTGCCAGCAGCTATGGACTAGCGGGGGGCACAGATACGCAGTATTTT.